Shown below are 19 T cell receptor beta chains from a single sample sequenced in a study of blood T cell dynamics during melanoma immunotherapy. Only in-frame clones appear in the TCRdb table, and some are missing; sequencing was by immunoSEQ multiplex PCR. The sample records about 11,000 clones, over 65% being singletons. Regarding time point: pre-treatment baseline. Source: blood, taken from a patient treated with checkpoint blockade. The receptors were gathered from a human donor with melanoma.

V is TRBV28 and J is TRBJ1-6, with 9 bases fitting TRBD1. Germline V CDR1 and CDR2: MDHEN, SYDVKM. V shed 6 bases, J shed 6 bases, and the junction held 0 bases outside the gene matches. This CDR3 comprises 13 residues. CDR3 region: CASRDRGNSPLHF. CDR3 DNA sequence: TGTGCCAGCAGGGACAGGGGTAATTCACCCCTCCACTTT.

V usage is TRBV18 and J usage is TRBJ1-5; tentatively, D is TRBD1 (6 bases). Looked up from germline, CDR1 is KGHSH and CDR2 is LQKENI. The CDR3 spans 13 residues. Trimming pared 6 bases from V and 9 bases from J, leaving 15 bases between. For the CDR3, the DNA is TGTGCCAGCTCCCCCAAACAGGGTCGGCCCCAGCATTTT. Translation gives CASSPKQGRPQHF.

This chain uses TRBV5-6 with TRBJ2-3; TRBD1 might be the D (5 bases). V was shortened by 2 bases and J by 4 bases, with 11 bases between the two germline ends. The CDR3 is 14 amino acids. Germline V gene data show CDR1 as SGHDT and CDR2 as YYEEEE. The CDR3 is CASSFSGSADTQYF. The DNA for the CDR3 is TGTGCCAGCAGCTTCTCAGGGTCAGCAGATACGCAGTATTTT.

V and J are TRBV27 and TRBJ2-3; D is tentatively TRBD1 or TRBD2 (6 bases each). Germline lookup yields CDR1 MNHEY and CDR2 SMNVEV (reference sequence). There are 15 residues in the CDR3. The V gene lost 2 bases and the J gene lost 8 bases, with 17 bases spanning the gap. CDR3 residues: CASSLNGGLLGTQYF. In DNA form, the CDR3 reads TGTGCCAGCAGTTTAAACGGGGGCCTTCTTGGTACGCAGTATTTT.

V gene TRBV29-1 combines with J gene TRBJ1-2, with 11 nucleotides matching TRBD1. With 8 bases clipped from V and 6 bases from J, the junction kept 8 bases outside the gene matches. This CDR3 contains 13 residues. Germline-derived CDR1 and CDR2 are SQVTM and ANQGSEA. CDR3: CSISPGQGDGYTF. DNA of the CDR3: TGCAGCATTTCACCGGGACAGGGGGATGGCTACACCTTC.

This chain connects TRBV7-3 to TRBJ1-6; TRBD1 matches 9 bases. The CDR3 runs to 15 residues. Germline V gene sequence: CDR1 SGHTA, CDR2 FQGTGA. Germline trimming cut 5 bases from V and 11 bases from J; bases unmatched to any gene: 10. The CDR3 nucleotides are TGTGCCAGCAGCCTAGGACCGGGACAGGGCACACCCCTCCACTTT. Translating it yields CASSLGPGQGTPLHF.

The chain links TRBV5-1 to TRBJ2-3, with 9 bases that match TRBD1. Germline V gene lookup returns CDR1 SGHRS and CDR2 YFSETQ. This CDR3 spans 15 amino acids. J gave up 4 bases and V 3 bases, and 6 bases lay outside the gene matches. This chain's CDR3 is CASSWDREDADTQYF. CDR3 nucleotides: TGCGCCAGCAGCTGGGACAGGGAGGATGCAGATACGCAGTATTTT.

This clone was observed once. The chain links TRBV5-1 to TRBJ2-7; tentatively, D is TRBD2 (5 bases). Germline assignment: CDR1 SGHRS and CDR2 YFSETQ. This CDR3 has 14 residues. The germline V and J ends were trimmed by 3 bases and 3 bases, with 13 bases remaining between them. The DNA for the CDR3 is TGCGCCAGCAGCTCCGACACCCGGGGCTACGAGCAGTACTTC. Its translation: CASSSDTRGYEQYF.

This chain connects TRBV5-6 to TRBJ2-5; D is uncertain. Trimming shortened V by 4 bases and J by 5 bases, and 21 bases separated the two germline ends. The CDR3 is 16 amino acids. Germline loops: CDR1 SGHDT, CDR2 YYEEEE. CDR3 protein: CASSLGPQATKETQYF. The CDR3 DNA reads as TGTGCCAGCAGCCTAGGGCCTCAGGCTACCAAGGAGACCCAGTACTTC. Supplemented by reference TRBV5-6 and TRBJ2-5, the full variable domain reads DAGVTQSPTHLIKTRGQQVTLRCSPKSGHDTVSWYQQALGQGPQFIFQYYEEEERQRGNFPDRFSGHQFPNYSSELNVNALLLGDSALYLCASSLGPQATKETQYFGPGTRLLVL.

This rearrangement joins TRBV18 to TRBJ1-2, with 9 bases fitting TRBD1. CDR1 is KGHSH and CDR2 is LQKENI in the germline V gene. V was clipped by 3 bases and J by 2 bases; unmatched bases: 1. The length of the CDR3 is 14 residues. CDR3 bases: TGTGCCAGCTCACCCGGACAGGGGAACTATGGCTACACCTTC. This translates into CASSPGQGNYGYTF.

This clone was counted only a few times. This chain joins TRBV21-1 and TRBJ1-1. TRBV21-1 is deemed a pseudogene. The CDR3 runs 8 residues. Here the CDR3 reads CASTEAFF. The CDR3, as DNA: TGTGCCAGCACTGAAGCTTTCTTT.

The V call is TRBV28, the J call TRBJ2-5; 10 nucleotides align to TRBD1. The CDR3 has 15 amino acids. CDR1 and CDR2 (germline): MDHEN, SYDVKM. With 5 bases clipped from V and 5 bases from J, the junction kept 8 bases outside the gene matches. CDR3 amino acids: CASSASTGGRETQYF. The CDR3 nucleotides are TGTGCCAGCAGTGCCTCGACAGGGGGCCGGGAGACCCAGTACTTC.

V and J are TRBV28 and TRBJ2-7; no reliable D call. Germline-derived CDR1 and CDR2 are MDHEN and SYDVKM. The germline V and J ends were trimmed by 4 bases and 3 bases, with 4 bases remaining between them. This CDR3 has 11 residues. This CDR3 reads CASSSVYEQYV. DNA for the CDR3: TGTGCCAGCAGTTCAGTCTACGAGCAGTACGTC.

V is TRBV13 and J is TRBJ1-1, with TRBD1 identical over 7 bases. V lost 5 bases and J lost 2; bases outside the gene matches: 11. The CDR3 has 16 residues. CDR1 is PRHDT, CDR2 FYEKMQ, per germline (reference sequence). The CDR3 nucleotides read TGTGCCAGCAGCCTCCGGGACAGAGCCCCTAACACTGAAGCTTTCTTT. Protein sequence: CASSLRDRAPNTEAFF.

CDR3 loop: CASSESPGESTDTQYF. CDR3 nucleotide sequence: TGCGCCAGCAGTGAGTCGCCAGGGGAGAGCACAGATACGCAGTATTTT. The V call is TRBV10-1, the J call TRBJ2-3, with D maybe TRBD1 (6 bases). Trimming stripped 0 bases from V and 0 bases from J, with 10 bases between. Germline CDR1 WNHNN, CDR2 SYGVQD (reference sequence). CDR3 length: 16 amino acids.

V is TRBV6-5 and J is TRBJ1-3; D is unclear. Per germline, CDR1 MNHEY and CDR2 SVGAGI. The CDR3 sequence is 14 residues long. V was clipped by 6 bases and J by 0 bases, with 9 bases between them. The CDR3 reads CASSDLSSGNTIYF. As DNA, the CDR3 is TGTGCCAGCAGCGACTTATCCTCTGGAAACACCATATATTTT.

The chain has TRBV5-1 and TRBJ2-3; D remains ambiguous. The CDR3 covers 14 residues. Germline CDR1 SGHRS, CDR2 YFSETQ. V shed 4 bases and J shed 6 bases, with 15 bases lying between them. The CDR3 nucleotides are TGCGCCAGCAGCCAGACTGGCCTCGGGGATACGCAGTATTTT. Encoded protein: CASSQTGLGDTQYF.

J is TRBJ1-3 and V is TRBV2; tentatively, D is TRBD1 (6 bases). Trimming pared 6 bases from V and 2 bases from J, leaving 11 bases between. The CDR3 has 14 residues. From germline, CDR1 is SNHLY and CDR2 FYNNEI. CDR3 region: CASSPRGTGNTIYF. The CDR3 DNA reads as TGTGCCAGCAGCCCGAGGGGGACTGGAAACACCATATATTTT.

The CDR3 region is CASSLDRSNEAFF. The CDR3, as DNA: TGTGCCAGCAGCTTAGATCGGTCGAATGAAGCTTTCTTT. This chain connects TRBV11-2 to TRBJ1-1; D not certain. The germline gives CDR1 SGHAT, CDR2 FQNNGV. Trimming removed 0 bases from V and 7 bases from J, with 9 bases in between. This CDR3 has 13 amino acids.